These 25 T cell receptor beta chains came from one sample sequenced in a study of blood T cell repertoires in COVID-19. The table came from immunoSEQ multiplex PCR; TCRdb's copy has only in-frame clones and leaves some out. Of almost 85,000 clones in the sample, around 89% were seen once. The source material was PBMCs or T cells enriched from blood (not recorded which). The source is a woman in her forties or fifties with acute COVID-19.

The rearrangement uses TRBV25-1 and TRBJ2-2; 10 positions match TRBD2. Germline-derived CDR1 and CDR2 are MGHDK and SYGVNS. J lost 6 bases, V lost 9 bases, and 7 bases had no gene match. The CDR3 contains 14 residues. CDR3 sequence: CASGSSGSAGELFF. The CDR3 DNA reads TGTGCCAGTGGATCTAGCGGGAGCGCCGGGGAGCTGTTTTTT.

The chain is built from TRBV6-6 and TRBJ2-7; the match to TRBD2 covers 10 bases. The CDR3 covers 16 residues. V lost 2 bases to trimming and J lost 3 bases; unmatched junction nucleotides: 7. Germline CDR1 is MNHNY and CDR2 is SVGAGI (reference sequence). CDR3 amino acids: CASSYTLAGAFYEQYF. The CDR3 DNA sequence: TGTGCCAGCAGTTACACTCTAGCGGGAGCCTTCTACGAGCAGTACTTC.

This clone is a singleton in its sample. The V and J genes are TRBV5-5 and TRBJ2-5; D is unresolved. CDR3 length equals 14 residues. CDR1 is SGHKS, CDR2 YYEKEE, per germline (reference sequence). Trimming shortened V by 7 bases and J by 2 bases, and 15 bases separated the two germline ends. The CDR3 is CASGEEWVQETQYF. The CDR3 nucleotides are TGTGCCAGCGGAGAGGAGTGGGTACAAGAGACCCAGTACTTC.

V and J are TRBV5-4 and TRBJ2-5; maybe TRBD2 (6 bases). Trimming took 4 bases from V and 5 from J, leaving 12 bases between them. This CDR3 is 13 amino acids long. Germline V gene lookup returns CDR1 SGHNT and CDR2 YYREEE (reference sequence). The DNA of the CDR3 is TGTGCCAGCAGCGGAGGGGTTCGGGAGACCCAGTACTTC. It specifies CASSGGVRETQYF.

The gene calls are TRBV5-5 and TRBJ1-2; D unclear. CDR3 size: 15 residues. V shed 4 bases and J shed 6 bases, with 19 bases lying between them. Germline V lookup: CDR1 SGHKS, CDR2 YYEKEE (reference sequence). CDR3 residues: CASSGEDLLPDGYTF. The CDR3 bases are TGTGCCAGCAGCGGGGAGGACCTATTACCTGATGGCTACACCTTC.

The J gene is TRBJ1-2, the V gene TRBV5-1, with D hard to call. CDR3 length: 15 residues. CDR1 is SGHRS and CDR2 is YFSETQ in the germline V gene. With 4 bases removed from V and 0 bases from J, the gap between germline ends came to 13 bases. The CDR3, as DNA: TGCGCCAGCAGCCCCCGGGAGGCGTCTAACTATGGCTACACCTTC. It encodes CASSPREASNYGYTF.

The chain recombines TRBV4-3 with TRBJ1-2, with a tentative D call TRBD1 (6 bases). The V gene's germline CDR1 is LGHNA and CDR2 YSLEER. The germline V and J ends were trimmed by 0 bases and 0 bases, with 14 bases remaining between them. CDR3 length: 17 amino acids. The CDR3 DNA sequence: TGCGCCAGCAGCCAAGATCGCGGGGGCGAGACTAACTATGGCTACACCTTC. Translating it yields CASSQDRGGETNYGYTF.

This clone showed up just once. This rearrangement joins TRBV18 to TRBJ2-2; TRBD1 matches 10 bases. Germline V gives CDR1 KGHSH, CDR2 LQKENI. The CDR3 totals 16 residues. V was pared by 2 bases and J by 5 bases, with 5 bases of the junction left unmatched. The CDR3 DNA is TGTGCCAGCTCACCAGACAGGGGGCAGTGGACCGGGGAGCTGTTTTTT. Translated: CASSPDRGQWTGELFF.

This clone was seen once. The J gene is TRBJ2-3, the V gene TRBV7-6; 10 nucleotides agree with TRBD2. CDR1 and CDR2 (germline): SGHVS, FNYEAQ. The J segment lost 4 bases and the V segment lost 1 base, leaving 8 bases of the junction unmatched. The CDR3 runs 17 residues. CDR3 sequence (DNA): TGTGCCAGCAGCTTAGGGAGCGGGAGGGCCCACCCAGATACGCAGTATTTT. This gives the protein CASSLGSGRAHPDTQYF.

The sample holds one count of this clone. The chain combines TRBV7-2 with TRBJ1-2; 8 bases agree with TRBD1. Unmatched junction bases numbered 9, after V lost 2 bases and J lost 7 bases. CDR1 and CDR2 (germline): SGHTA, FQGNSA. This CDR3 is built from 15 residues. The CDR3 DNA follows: TGTGCCAGCAGCTTACTGTCGCAGGGGGCGAGTGGCTACACCTTC. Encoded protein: CASSLLSQGASGYTF.

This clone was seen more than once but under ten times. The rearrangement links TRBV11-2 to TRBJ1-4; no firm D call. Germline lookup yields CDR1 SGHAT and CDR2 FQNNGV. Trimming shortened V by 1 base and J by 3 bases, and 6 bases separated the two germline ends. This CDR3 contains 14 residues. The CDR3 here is CASSLVAANEKLFF. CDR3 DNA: TGTGCCAGCAGCTTAGTGGCAGCTAATGAAAAACTGTTTTTT.

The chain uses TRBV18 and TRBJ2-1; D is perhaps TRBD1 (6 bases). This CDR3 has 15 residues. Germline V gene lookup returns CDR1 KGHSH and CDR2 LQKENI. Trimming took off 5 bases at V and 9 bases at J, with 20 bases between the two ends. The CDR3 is CASSATPDTGSEQFF. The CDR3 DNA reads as TGTGCCAGCTCAGCCACCCCTGATACAGGGTCTGAGCAGTTCTTC.

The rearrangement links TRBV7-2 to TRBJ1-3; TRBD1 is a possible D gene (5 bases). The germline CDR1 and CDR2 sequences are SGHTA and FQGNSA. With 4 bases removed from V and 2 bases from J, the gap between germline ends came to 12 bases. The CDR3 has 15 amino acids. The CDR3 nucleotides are TGTGCCAGCAGCTCTCGACCGGACACTGGAAACACCATATATTTT. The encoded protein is CASSSRPDTGNTIYF.

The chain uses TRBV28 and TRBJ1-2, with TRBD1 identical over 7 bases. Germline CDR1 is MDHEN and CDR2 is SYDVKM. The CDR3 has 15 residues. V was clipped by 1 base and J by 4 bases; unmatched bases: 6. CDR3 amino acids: CASSLYPRQGYGYTF. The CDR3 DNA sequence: TGTGCCAGCAGTTTATACCCAAGACAGGGCTATGGCTACACCTTC.

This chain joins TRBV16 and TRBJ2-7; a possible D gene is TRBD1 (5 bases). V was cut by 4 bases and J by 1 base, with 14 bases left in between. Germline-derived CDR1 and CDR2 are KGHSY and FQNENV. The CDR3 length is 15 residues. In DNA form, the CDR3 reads TGTGCCAGCAGCCGAGAATCAGGGTCTTCCTACGAGCAGTACTTC. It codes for CASSRESGSSYEQYF.

The CDR3 DNA reads as TGTGCCAGTAGGCCCGCGGGACAGGGGCGGAGTGGCTACACCTTC. It yields the protein CASRPAGQGRSGYTF. This sequence joins TRBV19 and TRBJ1-2, with 10 positions matching TRBD1. Germline values: CDR1 LNHDA, CDR2 SQIVND (reference sequence). The CDR3 has 15 amino acids. The junction had 11 bases not matched to a gene; V was cut back by 6 bases and J by 7 bases. Variable domain in full (rest from reference TRBV19 and TRBJ1-2): DGGITQSPKYLFRKEGQNVTLSCEQNLNHDAMYWYRQDPGQGLRLIYYSQIVNDFQKGDIAEGYSVSREKKESFPLTVTSAQKNPTAFYLCASRPAGQGRSGYTFGSGTRLTVV.

This CDR3 reads CASSLWVSGTAVYEQYF. The DNA of the CDR3 is TGTGCCAGCAGTTTATGGGTTTCCGGGACAGCGGTCTACGAGCAGTACTTC. The chain is built from TRBV27 and TRBJ2-7, with 7 bases fitting TRBD1. The CDR3 loop spans 17 amino acids. V was clipped by 1 base and J by 3 bases; unmatched bases: 12. Germline assignment: CDR1 MNHEY and CDR2 SMNVEV (reference sequence).

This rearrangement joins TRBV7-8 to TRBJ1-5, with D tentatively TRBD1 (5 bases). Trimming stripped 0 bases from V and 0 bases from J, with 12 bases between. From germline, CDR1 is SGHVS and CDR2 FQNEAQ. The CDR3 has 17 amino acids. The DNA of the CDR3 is TGTGCCAGCAGCTTAGCGCCGGGGGATTATAGCAATCAGCCCCAGCATTTT. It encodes CASSLAPGDYSNQPQHF.

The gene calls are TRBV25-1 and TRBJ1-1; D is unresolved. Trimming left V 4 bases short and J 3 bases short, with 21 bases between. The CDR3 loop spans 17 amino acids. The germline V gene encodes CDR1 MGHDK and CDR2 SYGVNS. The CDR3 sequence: CASSVRRLEGWDTEAFF. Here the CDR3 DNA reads TGTGCCAGCAGTGTTCGGCGGTTAGAGGGTTGGGACACTGAAGCTTTCTTT.

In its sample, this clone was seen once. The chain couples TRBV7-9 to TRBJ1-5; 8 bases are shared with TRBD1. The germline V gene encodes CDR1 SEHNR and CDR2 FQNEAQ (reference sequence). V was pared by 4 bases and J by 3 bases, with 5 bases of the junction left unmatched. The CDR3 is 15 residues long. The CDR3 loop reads CASSSGQGDNQPQHF. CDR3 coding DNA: TGTGCCAGCAGCTCAGGACAGGGTGACAATCAGCCCCAGCATTTT. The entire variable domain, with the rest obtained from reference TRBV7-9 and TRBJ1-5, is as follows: DTGVSQNPRHKITKRGQNVTFRCDPISEHNRLYWYRQTLGQGPEFLTYFQNEAQLEKSRLLSDRFSAERPKGSFSTLEIQRTEQGDSAMYLCASSSGQGDNQPQHFGDGTRLSIL.

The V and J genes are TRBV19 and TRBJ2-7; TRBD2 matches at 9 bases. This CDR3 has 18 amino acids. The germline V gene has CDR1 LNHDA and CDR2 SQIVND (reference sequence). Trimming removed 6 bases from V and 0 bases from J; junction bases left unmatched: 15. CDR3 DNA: TGTGCCAGTAGGGGGACCGCGGGGCTAGCGGGAAGCTCCTACGAGCAGTACTTC. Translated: CASRGTAGLAGSSYEQYF.

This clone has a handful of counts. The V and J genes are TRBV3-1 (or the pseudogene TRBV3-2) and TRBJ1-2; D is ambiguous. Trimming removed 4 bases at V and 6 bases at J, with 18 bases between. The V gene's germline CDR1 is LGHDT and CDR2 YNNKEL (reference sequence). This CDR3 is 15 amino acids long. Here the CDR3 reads CASSLLGTPLHGYTF. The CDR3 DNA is TGTGCCAGCAGCCTTCTAGGCACCCCCTTGCATGGCTACACCTTC.

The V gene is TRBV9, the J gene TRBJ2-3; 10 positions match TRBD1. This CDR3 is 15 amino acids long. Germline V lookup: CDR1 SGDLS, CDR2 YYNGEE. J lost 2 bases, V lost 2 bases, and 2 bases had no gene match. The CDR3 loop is CASSVGTGVTDTQYF. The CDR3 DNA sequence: TGTGCCAGCAGCGTTGGGACAGGGGTCACAGATACGCAGTATTTT.

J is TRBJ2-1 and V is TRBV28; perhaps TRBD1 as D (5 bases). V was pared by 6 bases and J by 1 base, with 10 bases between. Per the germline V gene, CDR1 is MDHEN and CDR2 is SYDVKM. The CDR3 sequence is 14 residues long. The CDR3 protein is CASRLNRSYNEQFF. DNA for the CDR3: TGTGCCAGCAGGCTTAACAGGTCCTACAATGAGCAGTTCTTC.

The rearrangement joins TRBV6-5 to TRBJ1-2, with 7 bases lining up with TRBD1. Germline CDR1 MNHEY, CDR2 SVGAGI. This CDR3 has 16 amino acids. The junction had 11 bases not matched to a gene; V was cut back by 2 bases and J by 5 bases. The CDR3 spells CASSYGSTGHTYGYTF. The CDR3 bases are TGTGCCAGCAGTTACGGGTCGACAGGGCATACTTATGGCTACACCTTC.